The 12 T cell receptor beta chains listed next were all sequenced from one sample in a study of T cells in Graves' hyperthyroidism and ophthalmopathy (dated by TCRdb to between 2018 and 2021). The library was made by multiplex PCR. TCRdb shows the sequencer as Illumina HiSeq 2000. Amplification of TCR beta CDR3 regions was carried out from RNA transcripts. A first-round RT-PCR of the TCR CDR3 used the HTBI primer set with the Qiagen OneStep RT-PCR kit. TCRdb reworked the public reads: Q25 trimming with fastp, MiXCR clone assembly, productive beta chains retained. Duplicate CDR3 protein sequences are folded into a single record with the most common DNA and genes. Present in this sample are 100,000 to 130,000 distinct CDR3 sequences, 15% to 20% of which were seen just once. The ten largest clonotypes hold about 40% of the sample. The sequenced sample consisted of blood. The receptor source for this set is a woman in her forties or fifties with Graves' hyperthyroidism.

This clonotype was seen a few times. V usage is TRBV12-3 or TRBV12-4 and J usage is TRBJ1-2; the match to TRBD1 covers 11 bases. V lost 1 base to trimming and J lost 5 bases; unmatched junction nucleotides: 9. The CDR3 length is 17 residues. CDR3 sequence (DNA): TGTGCCAGCAGTTTAGATTATGGGACAGGGGGAGGGTATGGCTACACCTTC. Encoded protein: CASSLDYGTGGGYGYTF.

This chain joins TRBV20-1 and TRBJ1-2; 9 nucleotides line up with TRBD1. The CDR3 extends over 15 amino acids. The V and J ends lost 2 bases and 4 bases, in that order; junction bases with no gene match: 8. The germline V gene has CDR1 DFQATT and CDR2 SNEGSKA (reference sequence). This CDR3 is CSARPGTGSFYGYTF. The CDR3 coding sequence is TGCAGTGCTAGACCCGGGACAGGGAGTTTCTATGGCTACACCTTC.

This clonotype was recorded at least ten times. J is TRBJ2-3 and V is TRBV29-1, with TRBD2 matching over 12 bases. This CDR3 contains 15 residues. Trimming cost V 4 bases and J 3 bases; bases outside gene matches: 5. The germline CDR1 and CDR2 sequences are SQVTM and ANQGSEA. As DNA, the CDR3 is TGCAGCGTTGCTAGCGGGAGGGGATTGACAGATACGCAGTATTTT. Translating it yields CSVASGRGLTDTQYF.

This clonotype was seen ten or more times. V is TRBV20-1 and J is TRBJ2-1, with TRBD1 identical over 8 bases. CDR1 DFQATT and CDR2 SNEGSKA come from the germline V gene (reference sequence). The CDR3 runs to 12 residues. CDR3 amino acids: CSGQGLSYEQFF. Written as DNA, the CDR3 is TGCAGCGGACAGGGTTTATCCTATGAGCAGTTCTTC.

This clonotype was detected many times. V is TRBV20-1 and J is TRBJ2-1, with D maybe TRBD2 (5 bases). V was trimmed by 3 bases and J by 7 bases, leaving 22 bases between them. The CDR3 contains 16 residues. CDR1 DFQATT and CDR2 SNEGSKA come from the germline V gene (reference sequence). Here the CDR3 DNA reads TGCAGTGCTAGGCAACAAGGCGGGTCCCAATGGAATGAGCAGTTCTTC. This gives the protein CSARQQGGSQWNEQFF.

The gene calls are TRBV6-5 and TRBJ2-7; TRBD1 aligns across 10 bases. This CDR3 has 15 amino acids. Germline CDR1 and CDR2: MNHEY and SVGAGI. After removal of 0 bases from V and 3 bases from J, the junction contained 2 bases not matched to a gene. As DNA, the CDR3 is TGTGCCAGCAGTTACTCGAGGGACAGGGGCTACGAGCAGTACTTC. Encoded protein: CASSYSRDRGYEQYF.

This clonotype came up many times. One end of the junction is discordant with germline, which a read error may explain. This rearrangement joins TRBV11-2 to TRBJ2-1, with TRBD2 identical over 12 bases. CDR3 size: 17 residues. In germline, CDR1 is SGHAT, CDR2 FQNNGV. The CDR3: CASSVDYVLAGGNEQFF. As DNA, the CDR3 is TGTGCCAGCAGCGTAGACTATGTACTAGCGGGAGGCAATGAGCAGTTCTTC. Full variable domain (outside the CDR3, taken from reference TRBV11-2 and TRBJ2-1): EAGVAQSPRYKIIEKRQSVAFWCNPISGHATLYWYQQILGQGPKLLIQFQNNGVVDDSQLPKDRFSAERLKGVDSTLKIQPAKLEDSAVYLCASSVDYVLAGGNEQFFGPGTRLTVL.

On this clonotype itself: Just one base apart from a much larger clone, this may be a read error. V and J are TRBV7-2 and TRBJ2-7, with D possibly being TRBD1 (6 bases). CDR1 is SGHTA and CDR2 is FQGNSA in the germline V gene. V shed 2 bases and J shed 0 bases, with 11 bases lying between them. The CDR3 is 15 residues long. The CDR3 region is CASSLFRGSSYEQYF. In DNA form, the CDR3 reads TGTGCCAGCAGCTTATTTAGGGGGAGCTCCTACGAGCAGTACTTC. Drawing the rest from reference TRBV7-2 and TRBJ2-7, the complete variable domain is GAGVSQSPSNKVTEKGKDVELRCDPISGHTALYWYRQSLGQGLEFLIYFQGNSAPDKSGLPSDRFSAERTGGSVSTLTIQRTQQEDSAVYLCASSLFRGSSYEQYFGPGTRLTVT.

In its sample, this clonotype was seen many times. This chain's CDR3 is CASSISRNNEQFF. The CDR3 bases are TGTGCCAGCAGCATCTCGCGGAACAATGAGCAGTTCTTC. The chain is built from TRBV13 and TRBJ2-1; D call uncertain. CDR1 and CDR2 from the germline V gene are PRHDT and FYEKMQ (reference sequence). Trimming pared 5 bases from V and 5 bases from J, leaving 10 bases between. The CDR3 totals 13 residues.

This clonotype appeared a few times. The chain carries TRBV20-1 and TRBJ2-7; D unclear. The germline V and J ends were trimmed by 8 bases and 1 base, with 15 bases remaining between them. The CDR3 extends over 13 amino acids. The V gene's germline CDR1 is DFQATT and CDR2 SNEGSKA (reference sequence). The CDR3 loop is CSTPRIGSYEQYF. Here the CDR3 DNA reads TGCAGTACCCCCCGAATCGGATCCTACGAGCAGTACTTC.

This clonotype was recorded many times. V gene TRBV29-1 combines with J gene TRBJ1-2; D ambiguous. Germline CDR1 SQVTM, CDR2 ANQGSEA. The V and J ends lost 6 bases and 6 bases respectively, with 20 bases between them. The CDR3 is made up of 14 amino acids. The CDR3 bases are TGCAGCGTCGATGCGCCCGGTGGAGGGCATGGCTACACCTTC. Translated: CSVDAPGGGHGYTF.

This clonotype was picked up many times. DNA for the CDR3: TGCGCCAGCTGTTGGACTAGCGGGAGTTGCAATGAGCAGTTCTTC. Its translation is CASCWTSGSCNEQFF. The V and J genes are TRBV5-1 and TRBJ2-1, with TRBD2 matching 13 bases. The junction had 7 bases not matched to a gene; V was cut back by 7 bases and J by 6 bases. CDR3 length: 15 amino acids. Germline CDR1 and CDR2: SGHRS and YFSETQ.